The clone carrying this T cell receptor (beta chain) was recorded many times. Its antigen is not identified. Recently diagnosed hyperthyroidism of less than 2 months' duration affected patients aged 18 to 65. 10 ml of fresh peripheral blood supplied the PBMCs. Germline-derived CDR1 and CDR2 are DFQATT and SNEGSKA (reference sequence). The V and J ends lost 3 bases and 4 bases respectively, with 3 bases between them. There are 10 residues in the CDR3. This sample is part of a study of T cells in Graves' hyperthyroidism and ophthalmopathy. Study-level findings and limits: The majority of expanded thyroid clonotypes above 0.001 also appeared in blood.

The TCR beta CDR3 regions underwent amplification using RNA transcripts as the source. The HTBI set primed first-round TCR CDR3 RT-PCR. TCRdb re-called the multiplex PCR reads through MiXCR, storing one row per CDR3 protein. The data show about 700,000 distinct CDR3 sequences, less than 15% seen once. The sample was blood. The J gene is TRBJ1-1, the V gene TRBV20-1, with no clear D. The receptor's source is a young woman with Graves' hyperthyroidism. As DNA, the CDR3 is TGCAGTGCTAGTAGCACTGAAGCTTTCTTT. Protein product: CSASSTEAFF.